The sample holds many counts of the clone carrying this T cell receptor (beta chain). The antigen is not known. The data originate from a study of T cell repertoires in cytomegalovirus infection. Background on the study: From public TCR beta signatures came an indication of both CMV infection and matching HLA type.

One entry per CDR3 protein, called by TCRdb with MiXCR from the reads. The data contain about 320,000 distinct CDR3 sequences, over 7.5% of them seen just once; the ten biggest clones take up about 4.5%. Broader study findings: The ex vivo response was dominated by HLA-C-restricted CMV-specific TCR beta clonotypes. Identification of carriers of CMV plus the relevant HLA was performed using cumulative public TCR beta family frequency.

The sample consisted of PBMCs. The sequence derives from a human donor in good health (CMV status not recorded). Some clones in this sample may be carry-over from other donors' samples.

The CDR3 coding sequence is TGTGCCAGCGCTAGCGGGGGGGCCGGTGAGACCCAGTACTTC. Protein sequence: CASASGGAGETQYF. The V and J genes are TRBV7-6 and TRBJ2-5, with 12 positions matching TRBD2. CDR1 SGHVS and CDR2 FNYEAQ come from the germline V gene. The CDR3 sequence is 14 residues long. Losses at the gene ends were 8 bases for V and 5 bases for J; bases not matched to a gene: 6.